The following is a TCR beta chain sequence with its context. Data came from immunoSEQ multiplex PCR; TCRdb stores just in-frame clones and leaves some out. The sample records 350,000 to 450,000 clones, over 75% being singletons. This specimen comes from a study of blood T cell repertoires in COVID-19. The CDR3 runs to 14 residues. Germline V gene sequence: CDR1 SEHNR, CDR2 FQNEAQ (reference sequence). V lost 3 bases to trimming and J lost 1 base, with 9 bases between them. Sequencing input: PBMCs or T cells enriched from blood (not recorded which). The sequence was obtained from a woman aged 18-30 years who had been exposed to COVID-19. This chain joins TRBV7-9 and TRBJ1-1; possible D gene TRBD1, 6 bases. Here the CDR3 DNA reads TGTGCCAGCAGCTTCAACAGGGAGAACACTGAAGCTTTCTTT. Residues: CASSFNRENTEAFF.